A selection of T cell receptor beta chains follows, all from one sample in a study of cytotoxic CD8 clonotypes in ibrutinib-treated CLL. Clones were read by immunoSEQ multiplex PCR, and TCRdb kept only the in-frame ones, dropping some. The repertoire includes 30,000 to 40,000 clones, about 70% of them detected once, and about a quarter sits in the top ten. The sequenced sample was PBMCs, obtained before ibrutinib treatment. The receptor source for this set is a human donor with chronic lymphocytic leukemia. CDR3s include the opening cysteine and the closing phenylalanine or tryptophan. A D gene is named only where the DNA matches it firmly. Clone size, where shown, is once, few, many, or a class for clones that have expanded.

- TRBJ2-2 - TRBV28 TGTGCCAGCAGTTTATACGTACAGGGAACCGGGGAGCTGTTTTTT CASSLYVQGTGELFF
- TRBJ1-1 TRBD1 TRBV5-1 TGCGCCAGCAGCTTGGGGACAGGGGACCTGAACACTGAAGCTTTCTTT CASSLGTGDLNTEAFF
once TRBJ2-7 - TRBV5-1 TGCGCCAGCAGCTCCACTAGCAGAACCTACGAGCAGTACTTC CASSSTSRTYEQYF
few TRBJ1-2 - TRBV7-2 TGTGCCAGCAGCTACGGGACGGCACTATCTGGCTACACCTTC CASSYGTALSGYTF
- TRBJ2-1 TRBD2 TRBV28 TGTGCCAGCGCTGGGTTGGCTAGCGGGGGTTCCTACAATGAGCAGTTCTTC CASAGLASGGSYNEQFF
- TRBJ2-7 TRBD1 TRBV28 TGTGCCAGCAGTTTCTCCCGCGGGACAGGGGGCACTAACACCTACGAGCAGTACTTC CASSFSRGTGGTNTYEQYF
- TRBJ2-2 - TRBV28 TGTGCCAGCAGTTTAGAGCAGGGCAACACCGGGGAGCTGTTTTTT CASSLEQGNTGELFF
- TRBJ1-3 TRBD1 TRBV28 TGTGCCAGCAGAGACGGGACAGCTGGAAACACCATATATTTT CASRDGTAGNTIYF
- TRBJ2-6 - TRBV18 TGTGCCAGCTCACCAATAGAAGTTTGGGCAGGCTCTGGGGCCAACGTCCTGACTTTC CASSPIEVWAGSGANVLTF
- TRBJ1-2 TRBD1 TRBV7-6 TGTGCCAGCAGCTCAGGGGGCCCTGGTGGCTACACCTTC CASSSGGPGGYTF
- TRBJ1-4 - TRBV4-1 TGCGCCAGCAGCCGTAACCGGGACGGGAGTTATGCAACTAATGAAAAACTGTTTTTT CASSRNRDGSYATNEKLFF
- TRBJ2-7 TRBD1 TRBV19 TGTGCCAGCCCCATTTCTTCGACAGGGCTACTTACCTACGAGCAGTACTTC CASPISSTGLLTYEQYF
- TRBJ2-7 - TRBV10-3 TGTGCCATCAGTAGCGACAGGCGGATCTCCTACGAGCAGTACTTC CAISSDRRISYEQYF
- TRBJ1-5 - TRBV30 TGTGCCTGGAGTGTTTCCTTCAGCAATCAGCCCCAGCATTTT CAWSVSFSNQPQHF
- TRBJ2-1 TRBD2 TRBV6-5 TGTGCCAGCAGTTACGAACGGCGGGAGGGCCATGAGCAGTTCTTC CASSYERREGHEQFF
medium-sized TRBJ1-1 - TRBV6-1 TGTGCCAGCATCATTACGGGTAAGAACACTGAAGCTTTCTTT CASIITGKNTEAFF
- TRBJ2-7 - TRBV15 TGTGCCACCAGCAGAGTAGGCAGGGGCTACGAGCAGTACTTC CATSRVGRGYEQYF
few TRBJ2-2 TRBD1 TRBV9 TGTGCCAGCAGTCCCGGACAGGGGGTTAGCGGGGAGCTGTTTTTT CASSPGQGVSGELFF
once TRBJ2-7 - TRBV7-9 TGTGCCAGCAGCGTCCGATCGCTTGGAACCGACGAGCAGTACTTC CASSVRSLGTDEQYF
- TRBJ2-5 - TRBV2 TGTGCCAGCACTGTGGTCCTAGGGGAGACCCAGTACTTC CASTVVLGETQYF